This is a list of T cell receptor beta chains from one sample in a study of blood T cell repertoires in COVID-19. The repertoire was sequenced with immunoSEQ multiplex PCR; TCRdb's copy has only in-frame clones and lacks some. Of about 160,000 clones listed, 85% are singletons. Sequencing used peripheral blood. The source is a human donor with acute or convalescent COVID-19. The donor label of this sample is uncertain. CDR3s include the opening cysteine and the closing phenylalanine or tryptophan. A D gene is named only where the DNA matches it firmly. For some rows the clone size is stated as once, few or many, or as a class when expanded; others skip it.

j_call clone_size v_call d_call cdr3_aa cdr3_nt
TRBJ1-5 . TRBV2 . CASRATGSGNQPQHF TGTGCCAGCAGAGCAACAGGGTCTGGCAATCAGCCCCAGCATTTT
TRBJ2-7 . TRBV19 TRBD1 CASSGWGQGSSYEQYF TGTGCCAGTAGTGGCTGGGGACAGGGTAGCTCCTACGAGCAGTACTTC
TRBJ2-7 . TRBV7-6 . CASSLQGKSYEQYF TGTGCCAGCAGCTTACAGGGAAAATCATACGAGCAGTACTTC
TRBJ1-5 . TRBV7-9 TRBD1 CASSLAQGTGASPQHF TGTGCCAGCAGCTTAGCGCAGGGGACAGGGGCCTCGCCCCAGCATTTT
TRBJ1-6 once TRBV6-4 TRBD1 CASSGTGGDSPLHF TGTGCCAGCAGTGGGACAGGGGGCGATTCACCCCTCCACTTT
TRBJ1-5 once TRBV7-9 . CASSLGGRWGVGNQPQHF TGTGCCAGCAGCTTAGGTGGTAGGTGGGGGGTGGGCAATCAGCCCCAGCATTTT
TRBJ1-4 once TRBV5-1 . CASSLRGTNEKLFF TGCGCCAGCAGCTTGCGGGGAACTAATGAAAAACTGTTTTTT
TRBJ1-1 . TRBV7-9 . CASSLAAGRGLTEAFF TGTGCCAGCAGCTTAGCGGCAGGGCGGGGGTTGACTGAAGCTTTCTTT
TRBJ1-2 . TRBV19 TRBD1 CASRVFRDRVSGYTF TGTGCCAGTAGGGTTTTCCGGGACAGGGTCAGTGGCTACACCTTC
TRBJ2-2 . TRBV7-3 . CASSGYRGAVF TGTGCCAGTAGCGGATACCGGGGAGCTGTTTTT
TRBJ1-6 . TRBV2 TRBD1 CASSVAQGNSPLHF TGTGCCAGCAGTGTAGCACAGGGGAATTCACCCCTCCACTTT
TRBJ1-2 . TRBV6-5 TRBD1 CASSYYRGGGYTF TGTGCCAGCAGTTATTACAGGGGGGGCGGCTACACCTTC
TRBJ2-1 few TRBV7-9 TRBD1 CASSLDGKDRRQFF TGTGCCAGCAGCTTAGATGGCAAGGACAGGAGGCAGTTCTTC
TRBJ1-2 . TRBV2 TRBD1 CASGATGDYGYTF TGTGCCAGCGGAGCGACAGGGGACTATGGCTACACCTTC
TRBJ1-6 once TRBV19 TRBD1 CASSKTSQGNSYNSPLHF TGTGCCAGTAGTAAAACCTCACAGGGGAACTCCTATAATTCACCCCTCCACTTT
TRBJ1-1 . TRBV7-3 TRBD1 CASSVQGAGTEAFF TGTGCCAGCAGCGTACAGGGGGCAGGCACTGAAGCTTTCTTT